The clone carrying this T cell receptor beta chain has only a few counts. The antigen is unknown. Expressed TCRB transcripts were sequenced because the isolated RNA had all been reverse transcribed beforehand. TCRdb keeps only in-frame clones here, not all; method: immunoSEQ multiplex PCR. The sample lists about 740,000 clones; around an eighth were seen once. CD45RO/CCR7/CD25/CD127/CD95/CD27 separated CD4+ naive, central memory, regulatory and stem cell-like memory cells by sorting. This sample is drawn from a study of beta chain features in type 1 diabetes. Germline trimming cut 0 bases from V and 12 bases from J; bases unmatched to any gene: 13. The CDR3 consists of 15 residues. The V gene's germline CDR1 is SEHNR and CDR2 FQNEAQ (reference sequence). Study-wide results and caveats: In type 1 diabetes patients, VDJ junctions had fewer insertions; deletions at these junctions were more frequent. Shortening that was moderate but significant affected the TCRB CDR3s of Type 1 diabetes patients in all four CD4+ subsets. Cells carrying high TCR expression could end up over-represented when cDNA is sequenced. Among patients, naive, central memory and Treg TCRB repertoires appeared more similar than among healthy donors.

The source is a man aged 18 to 35 with type 1 diabetes. Material for sequencing was naive CD4+ T cells from blood. This chain uses TRBV7-9 with TRBJ2-5; 7 bases line up with TRBD1. CDR3 region: CASSLALPGQTMEYF. The DNA of the CDR3 is TGTGCCAGCAGCTTAGCCCTACCGGGACAGACGATGGAGTACTTC.